These 29 T cell receptor beta chains were all obtained from the same sample, sequenced in a study of blood T cells in healthy people across ages. Combining a sample-barcoded 5' primer with a J-beta primer mix, a second PCR ran for 7 to 11 cycles. One entry per CDR3 protein, called by TCRdb with MiXCR from the 5' RACE reads. Of over 1,300,000 distinct CDR3 sequences in the sample, approximately 59% were seen once. Material for sequencing was blood. The receptors derive from a man younger than 30 in good health.

This clonotype was found a few times. The rearrangement links TRBV29-1 to TRBJ2-5; weak D call: TRBD2 (6 bases). This CDR3 has 13 residues. The germline V gene has CDR1 SQVTM and CDR2 ANQGSEA. Trimming pared 8 bases from V and 6 bases from J, leaving 19 bases between. CDR3 in DNA: TGCAGCTCCTCTGGCGGGGTTAGACAGACCCAGTACTTC. Protein product: CSSSGGVRQTQYF. Full variable domain (outside the CDR3, taken from reference TRBV29-1 and TRBJ2-5): SAVISQKPSRDICQRGTSLTIQCQVDSQVTMMFWYRQQPGQSLTLIATANQGSEATYESGFVIDKFPISRPNLTFSTLTVSNMSPEDSSIYLCSSSGGVRQTQYFGPGTRLLVL.

V usage is TRBV29-1 and J usage is TRBJ1-1; 8 bases are shared with TRBD1. Germline V gives CDR1 SQVTM, CDR2 ANQGSEA. V lost 4 bases to trimming and J lost 4 bases; unmatched junction nucleotides: 5. This CDR3 comprises 13 residues. The DNA for the CDR3 is TGCAGCGTTGGGGCAGGGGGCACCACTGAAGCTTTCTTT. It yields the protein CSVGAGGTTEAFF.

The chain has TRBV20-1 and TRBJ2-1; 7 bases agree with TRBD2. The length of the CDR3 is 16 residues. Germline V gene sequence: CDR1 DFQATT, CDR2 SNEGSKA (reference sequence). V lost 1 base, J lost 7 bases, and 13 bases stayed unmatched. CDR3 amino acids: CSARVRSGNRGNEQFF. The DNA of the CDR3 is TGCAGTGCTAGAGTTAGAAGCGGGAACCGGGGGAATGAGCAGTTCTTC.

The rearrangement links TRBV4-1 to TRBJ2-7; D is possibly TRBD2 (5 bases). V shed 2 bases and J shed 4 bases, with 12 bases lying between them. This CDR3 has 14 amino acids. From germline, CDR1 is MGHRA and CDR2 YSYEKL. For the CDR3, the DNA is TGCGCCAGCAGCCAAATTTTAAAGCGGTACGAGCAGTACTTC. This encodes CASSQILKRYEQYF.

The genes are TRBV27 and TRBJ1-5; 9 positions agree with TRBD1. The CDR3 length is 18 residues. J was trimmed by 3 bases and V by 2 bases; bases with no gene match: 11. The germline CDR1 and CDR2 sequences are MNHEY and SMNVEV (reference sequence). The CDR3 spells CASSLVPGQGPPNQPQHF. CDR3 coding DNA: TGTGCCAGCAGTTTAGTCCCGGGACAGGGTCCCCCCAATCAGCCCCAGCATTTT.

The V and J genes are TRBV5-1 and TRBJ2-1, with TRBD2 as a possible D gene (6 bases). The CDR3 totals 14 residues. V lost 0 bases, J lost 8 bases, and 12 bases lay in between. Germline V gives CDR1 SGHRS, CDR2 YFSETQ. The CDR3 loop is CASSLGGEPDEQFF. The DNA for the CDR3 is TGCGCCAGCAGCTTGGGGGGGGAGCCCGATGAGCAGTTCTTC.

This clonotype came up a few times. The chain combines TRBV29-1 with TRBJ1-1; D gene unclear. Trimming stripped 3 bases from V and 1 base from J, with 3 bases between. The CDR3 has 11 amino acids. Germline loops: CDR1 SQVTM, CDR2 ANQGSEA. The CDR3 coding sequence is TGCAGCGTTGACCAGAACACTGAAGCTTTCTTT. As protein: CSVDQNTEAFF. Based on the CDR3 plus reference TRBV29-1 and TRBJ1-1, the full variable domain is SAVISQKPSRDICQRGTSLTIQCQVDSQVTMMFWYRQQPGQSLTLIATANQGSEATYESGFVIDKFPISRPNLTFSTLTVSNMSPEDSSIYLCSVDQNTEAFFGQGTRLTVV.

The rearrangement joins TRBV19 to TRBJ2-7; TRBD2 is a possible D gene (6 bases). This CDR3 has 14 residues. The V and J ends lost 5 bases and 3 bases respectively, with 14 bases between them. Germline V lookup: CDR1 LNHDA, CDR2 SQIVND (reference sequence). The CDR3 DNA sequence: TGTGCCAGTAGTTACAGCGGGCCTTACTACGAGCAGTACTTC. Amino acids: CASSYSGPYYEQYF.

Many counts were recorded for this clonotype. The genes are TRBV20-1 and TRBJ1-5; a possible D gene is TRBD1 (5 bases). V lost 2 bases, J lost 0 bases, and 8 bases lay in between. The CDR3 contains 14 residues. Germline CDR1 reads DFQATT; CDR2 reads SNEGSKA (reference sequence). The CDR3 spells CSARSRDSNQPQHF. In DNA form, the CDR3 reads TGCAGTGCTAGATCCAGGGATAGCAATCAGCCCCAGCATTTT.

This clonotype appeared once. V and J are TRBV2 and TRBJ2-1; 9 bases line up with TRBD2. CDR1 is SNHLY and CDR2 is FYNNEI in the germline V gene. Trimming took 5 bases from V and 12 from J; bases not matched to a gene: 23. The length of the CDR3 is 18 residues. CDR3 residues: CASSSGLAGGPLRGGQFF. CDR3 nucleotides: TGTGCCAGCAGTTCCGGGTTGGCGGGGGGGCCCCTACGCGGTGGGCAGTTCTTC.

The gene calls are TRBV4-2 and TRBJ2-7; 8 bases agree with TRBD1. This CDR3 contains 15 residues. V lost 1 base and J lost 7; bases outside the gene matches: 9. Germline assignment: CDR1 LGHNA and CDR2 YNFKEQ. The CDR3 DNA reads as TGTGCCAGCAGCCAAGTTCTCCAGGGGGCTCAGGAGCAGTACTTC. Encoded protein: CASSQVLQGAQEQYF.

The V and J genes are TRBV7-9 and TRBJ2-1; 10 nucleotides match TRBD1. Germline V gives CDR1 SEHNR, CDR2 FQNEAQ (reference sequence). Trimming removed 5 bases from V and 5 bases from J; junction bases left unmatched: 6. This CDR3 has 15 residues. In DNA, the CDR3 is TGTGCCAGCAGCACGGGGACAGGGGAGAACAATGAGCAGTTCTTC. It is translated as CASSTGTGENNEQFF.

V gene TRBV6-5 combines with J gene TRBJ1-6; D gene unclear. The CDR3 covers 20 residues. Trimming pared 1 base from V and 0 bases from J, leaving 19 bases between. CDR1 and CDR2 (germline): MNHEY, SVGAGI. The CDR3: CASSYYSLGFSSSYNSPLHF. CDR3 coding DNA: TGTGCCAGCAGTTACTACTCCCTTGGATTCTCCAGCTCCTATAATTCACCCCTCCACTTT.

V is TRBV2 and J is TRBJ2-1; the match to TRBD2 covers 7 bases. The CDR3 length is 14 residues. V was clipped by 4 bases and J by 3 bases; unmatched bases: 3. The germline V gene encodes CDR1 SNHLY and CDR2 FYNNEI. The CDR3 here is CASSAPSGYNEQFF. DNA for the CDR3: TGTGCCAGCAGTGCCCCTAGCGGCTACAATGAGCAGTTCTTC.

The CDR3 loop reads CASSYGVSGTEAFF. The DNA of the CDR3 is TGTGCCAGCAGTTACGGCGTTTCTGGCACTGAAGCTTTCTTT. The chain couples TRBV6-5 to TRBJ1-1; D unresolved. This CDR3 region has 14 residues. The V end lost 2 bases, the J end lost 4 bases, and 11 bases lay between the germline ends. Germline CDR1 and CDR2: MNHEY and SVGAGI.

V and J are TRBV6-5 and TRBJ2-3, with D unclear. The CDR3 runs 13 residues. Germline V gene data show CDR1 as MNHEY and CDR2 as SVGAGI. V lost 4 bases, J lost 13 bases, and 18 bases lay in between. The CDR3 DNA follows: TGTGCCAGCAGTTCCACACGGTTGTCAGGAAAGTATTTT. Amino acids: CASSSTRLSGKYF.

In its sample, this clonotype was seen many times. The genes are TRBV12-3 or TRBV12-4 and TRBJ2-7; D is undetermined. Trimming left V 9 bases short and J 1 base short, with 7 bases between. This CDR3 comprises 11 residues. CDR3 in DNA: TGTGCCAGTATGGGTTCCTACGAGCAGTACTTC. It yields the protein CASMGSYEQYF.

On this clonotype itself: The junction and the germline gene differ at one end; a read error may be behind it. The chain links TRBV12-3 or TRBV12-4 to TRBJ1-6, with 11 bases lining up with TRBD1. The CDR3 is made up of 18 amino acids. CDR3 in amino acids: CASQDRGHGLRWDSPPHF. CDR3 nucleotides: TGTGCCAGTCAGGACAGGGGGCACGGTTTACGCTGGGATTCACCCCCCCACTTT.

V usage is TRBV2 and J usage is TRBJ2-7; D is tentatively TRBD1 or TRBD2 (5 bases each). Trimming shortened V by 3 bases and J by 6 bases, and 9 bases separated the two germline ends. Germline loops: CDR1 SNHLY, CDR2 FYNNEI. The CDR3 sequence is 12 residues long. The CDR3 nucleotides are TGTGCCAGCAGTGAGGCAGGGAGCGAGCAGTACTTC. This translates into CASSEAGSEQYF.

This clonotype came up a few times. J is TRBJ1-2 and V is TRBV10-3; D is uncertain. V was trimmed by 9 bases and J by 5 bases, leaving 10 bases between them. The CDR3 extends over 11 amino acids. Looked up from germline, CDR1 is ENHRY and CDR2 is SYGVKD. The CDR3 nucleotides are TGTGCCATACAAGGATCGTATGGCTACACCTTC. Translated: CAIQGSYGYTF.

The gene calls are TRBV27 and TRBJ2-7; tentative D call: TRBD2 (5 bases). Per the germline V gene, CDR1 is MNHEY and CDR2 is SMNVEV (reference sequence). V lost 5 bases and J lost 7, with 18 bases in between. This CDR3 is 14 amino acids long. DNA for the CDR3: TGTGCCAGCAGTGACCCGGGATTCGTATCTGAGCAGTACTTC. Residues: CASSDPGFVSEQYF.

As regards this clonotype: Its ends do not fully match the called genes, so a read error is possible. The chain carries TRBV27 and TRBJ2-1; D is possibly TRBD2 (6 bases). This CDR3 has 16 residues. From germline, CDR1 is MNHEY and CDR2 SMNVEV (reference sequence). Written as DNA, the CDR3 is TGTGCCAGCAGTTTATTACCGGGAGTGGCTAACAATGAGCGGTTCTTC. The encoded protein is CASSLLPGVANNERFF.

The rearrangement links TRBV12-3 or TRBV12-4 to TRBJ1-1, with a possible D match to TRBD1 (5 bases). The CDR3 is 14 residues long. V was cut by 7 bases and J by 1 base, with 13 bases left in between. Here the CDR3 reads CASTWQGPNTEAFF. The CDR3 nucleotides are TGTGCCAGCACCTGGCAGGGACCGAACACTGAAGCTTTCTTT.

J is TRBJ2-7 and V is TRBV5-1; the match to TRBD1 covers 9 bases. V dropped 4 bases and J dropped 4; count of bases not matched to a gene: 9. The CDR3 totals 15 residues. Germline V gene sequence: CDR1 SGHRS, CDR2 YFSETQ. The CDR3 DNA reads as TGCGCCAGCAGCAAAACCGGGACAGGGAATTACGAGCAGTACTTC. Translating it yields CASSKTGTGNYEQYF.

The rearrangement joins TRBV4-1 to TRBJ2-1, with D unclear. CDR3 size: 11 residues. V dropped 1 base and J dropped 14 bases, with 9 bases sitting between them. Germline lookup yields CDR1 MGHRA and CDR2 YSYEKL. This CDR3 reads CASSQVYFKFF. CDR3 DNA sequence: TGCGCCAGCAGCCAAGTCTATTTCAAGTTCTTC.

The chain joins TRBV7-9 to TRBJ1-2; no reliable D call. V lost 0 bases to trimming and J lost 5 bases, with 10 bases between them. The germline gives CDR1 SEHNR, CDR2 FQNEAQ (reference sequence). This CDR3 comprises 14 residues. Written as DNA, the CDR3 is TGTGCCAGCAGCTTAGCACGGGGTCCTTATGGCTACACCTTC. Its protein is CASSLARGPYGYTF.

This chain uses TRBV20-1 with TRBJ2-7, with 7 bases identical to TRBD2. The CDR3 runs to 14 residues. The ends lost 7 bases at V and 3 bases at J; junction bases unmatched: 12. Germline CDR1 reads DFQATT; CDR2 reads SNEGSKA (reference sequence). CDR3 region: CSVVGTRGSYEQYF. In DNA, the CDR3 is TGCAGTGTCGTAGGGACGCGCGGGAGCTACGAGCAGTACTTC.

The rearrangement links TRBV13 to TRBJ2-3, with 8 nucleotides matching TRBD2. From germline, CDR1 is PRHDT and CDR2 FYEKMQ (reference sequence). The CDR3 totals 17 residues. After removal of 0 bases from V and 1 base from J, the junction contained 6 bases not matched to a gene. The CDR3 coding sequence is TGTGCCAGCAGCTTAGGACTAGCGGCTTTCGGCACAGATACGCAGTATTTT. Protein: CASSLGLAAFGTDTQYF.

This clonotype was counted between two and nine times. The gene calls are TRBV5-1 and TRBJ1-2; no definite D call. The CDR3 has 16 amino acids. Trimming shortened V by 7 bases and J by 2 bases, and 21 bases separated the two germline ends. Germline CDR1 is SGHRS and CDR2 is YFSETQ. The CDR3 bases are TGCGCCAGCTACCTGGAGGCAGGCGTCCCAAACTATGGCTACACCTTC. This encodes CASYLEAGVPNYGYTF.